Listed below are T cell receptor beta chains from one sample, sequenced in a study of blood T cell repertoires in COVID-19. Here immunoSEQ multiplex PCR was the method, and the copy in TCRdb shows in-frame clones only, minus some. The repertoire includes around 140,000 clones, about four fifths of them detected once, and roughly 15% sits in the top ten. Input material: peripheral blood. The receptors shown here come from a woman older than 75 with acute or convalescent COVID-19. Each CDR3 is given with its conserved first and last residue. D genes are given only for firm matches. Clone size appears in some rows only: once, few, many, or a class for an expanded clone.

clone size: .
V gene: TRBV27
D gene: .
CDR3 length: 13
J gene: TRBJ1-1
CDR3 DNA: TGTGCCAGCAGCCGTCAGGGGCTCACTGAAGCTTTCTTT
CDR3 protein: CASSRQGLTEAFF

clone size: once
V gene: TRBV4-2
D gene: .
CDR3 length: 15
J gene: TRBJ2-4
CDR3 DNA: TGTGCCAGCAGCCAAGAGGGGGCCGGCAAAAACATTCAGTACTTC
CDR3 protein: CASSQEGAGKNIQYF

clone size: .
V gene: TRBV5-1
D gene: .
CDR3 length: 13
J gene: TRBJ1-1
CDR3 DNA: TGCGCCAGCAAGGAGGGGATCAACACTGAAGCTTTCTTT
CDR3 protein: CASKEGINTEAFF

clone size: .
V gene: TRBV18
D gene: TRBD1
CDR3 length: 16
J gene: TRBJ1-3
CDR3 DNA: TGTGCCAGCTCACCCGTGGGACAGAGCTCTGGAAACACCATATATTTT
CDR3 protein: CASSPVGQSSGNTIYF

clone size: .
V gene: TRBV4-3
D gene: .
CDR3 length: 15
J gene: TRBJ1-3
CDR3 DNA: TGCGCCAGCAGCCAAGAGAGGAGCTCTGGAAACACCATATATTTT
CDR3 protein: CASSQERSSGNTIYF

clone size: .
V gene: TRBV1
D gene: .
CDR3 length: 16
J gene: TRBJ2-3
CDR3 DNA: TGCACCAGCAGCCAAGAGGGGGGACCGTACACAGATACGCAGTATTTT
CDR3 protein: CTSSQEGGPYTDTQYF

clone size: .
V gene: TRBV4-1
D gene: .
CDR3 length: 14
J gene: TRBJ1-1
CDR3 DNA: TGCGCCAGCAGCCAGCCCAGGGGATATACTGAAGCTTTCTTT
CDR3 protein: CASSQPRGYTEAFF

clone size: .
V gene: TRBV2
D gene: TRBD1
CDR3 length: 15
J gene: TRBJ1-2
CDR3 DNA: TGTGCCAGCAGCGCACTGGCGTCAGGGGGCGATGGCTACACCTTC
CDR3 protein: CASSALASGGDGYTF

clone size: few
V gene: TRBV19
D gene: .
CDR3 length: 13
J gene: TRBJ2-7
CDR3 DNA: TGTGCCAGTAGTGTGACAGTAAACTACGAGCAGTACTTC
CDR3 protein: CASSVTVNYEQYF

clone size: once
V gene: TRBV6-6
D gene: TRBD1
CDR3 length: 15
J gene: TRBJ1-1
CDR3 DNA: TGTGCCAGCAGTTACTCGTCACAGGGGGCCACTGAAGCTTTCTTT
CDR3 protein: CASSYSSQGATEAFF

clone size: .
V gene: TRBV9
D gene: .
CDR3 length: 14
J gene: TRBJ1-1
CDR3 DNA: TGTGCCAGCAGTACCCAGGGCATAGACACTGAAGCTTTCTTT
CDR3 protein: CASSTQGIDTEAFF

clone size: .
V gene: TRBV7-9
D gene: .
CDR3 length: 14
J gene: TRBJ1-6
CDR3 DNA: TGTGCCAGCAGCTTAACAGGCGAAAGCCCACCCCTCCACTTT
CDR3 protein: CASSLTGESPPLHF

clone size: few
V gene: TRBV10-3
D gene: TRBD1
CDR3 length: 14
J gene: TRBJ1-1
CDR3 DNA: TGTGCCATCAGTGGAACAGGGGGCAAGACTGAAGCTTTCTTT
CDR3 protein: CAISGTGGKTEAFF

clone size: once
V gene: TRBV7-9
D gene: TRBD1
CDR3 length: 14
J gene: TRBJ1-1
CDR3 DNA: TGTGCCAGCAGCGCCACAGGGGGAAACACTGAAGCTTTCTTT
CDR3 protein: CASSATGGNTEAFF

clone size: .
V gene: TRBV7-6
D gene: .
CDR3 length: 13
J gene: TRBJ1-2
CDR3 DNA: TGTGCCAGCAGCCCGGGGTTTCTGTATGGCTACACCTTC
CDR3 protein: CASSPGFLYGYTF